This TCR beta chain was recorded in a study of radiation and T cells in renal cell carcinoma. Overall study context: Nephrectomy followed 15 Gy stereotactic body radiation by 4 weeks.

The study, taken as a whole, reports: In blood, top tumor clones expanded by 2 weeks, shrinking by 4.

Here immunoSEQ multiplex PCR was the method, and the copy in TCRdb shows in-frame clones only, minus some. The sample gives over 120,000 clones, about 88% of which show up once; around 11% is in the top ten. Germline-derived CDR1 and CDR2 are SGHVS and FQNEAQ. The length of the CDR3 is 17 residues. V was clipped by 8 bases and J by 0 bases; unmatched bases: 12. Comment on this clone: Its target is unknown.

Indicated time point: baseline pretreatment blood. The sample's treatment: 15 Gy SBRT to primary tumor, nephrectomy 4 weeks later. After SBRT, blood was collected at 2 and 4 weeks, plus baseline. The tumor was a clear cell renal cell carcinoma. Sequences were derived from blood, sampled from a patient whose treatment included radiotherapy and nephrectomy. This sequence was found in a woman aged 50 to 60 with renal cell carcinoma. The rearrangement links TRBV7-8 to TRBJ2-3; 9 bases fit TRBD2. The CDR3 region has the DNA TGTGCCAGCCTCATAGGGCGCGGGGGGGTTAGCACAGATACGCAGTATTTT. It translates to CASLIGRGGVSTDTQYF.